This is a list of T cell receptor beta chains from one sample in a study of cytomegalovirus exposure and HLA in healthy donors. Repertoires were generated with immunoSEQ multiplex PCR, while TCRdb's copy carries only in-frame clones and drops some. Seen here are some 200,000 clones, 65% to 85% observed once, and the top ten hold less than 2%. The sample comprised PBMCs. These receptors came from a man in his forties or fifties in good health and CMV-seronegative. The CDR3 runs from the conserved cysteine through the conserved F or W. The D gene is left open where the match is weak. The listing skips clone size in some rows; elsewhere it reads once, few, many or a size class.

abundance: .
d_gene: TRBD1
j_gene: TRBJ2-1
v_gene: TRBV5-1
CDR3aa: CASSPTGGQGQFF
CDR3nt: TGCGCCAGCAGCCCGACAGGGGGCCAGGGGCAGTTCTTC

abundance: .
d_gene: .
j_gene: TRBJ1-2
v_gene: TRBV6-4
CDR3aa: CASSDSTAGGSYGYTF
CDR3nt: TGTGCCAGCAGTGACTCCACAGCAGGAGGGAGCTATGGCTACACCTTC

abundance: .
d_gene: TRBD1
j_gene: TRBJ2-7
v_gene: TRBV11-2
CDR3aa: CASSLTGQGILNEQYF
CDR3nt: TGTGCCAGCAGCTTAACCGGACAGGGTATTCTCAACGAGCAGTACTTC

abundance: .
d_gene: .
j_gene: TRBJ1-4
v_gene: TRBV7-9
CDR3aa: CSSSSRTDYNEKLFF
CDR3nt: TGTTCCAGCAGCTCACGGACAGACTACAATGAAAAACTGTTTTTT

abundance: .
d_gene: TRBD1
j_gene: TRBJ1-5
v_gene: TRBV28
CDR3aa: CASSLSQGALGQPQHF
CDR3nt: TGTGCCAGCAGTTTATCTCAGGGGGCGTTGGGTCAGCCCCAGCATTTT

abundance: .
d_gene: TRBD1
j_gene: TRBJ1-5
v_gene: TRBV28
CDR3aa: CASSLRTGLSNQPQHF
CDR3nt: TGTGCCAGCAGTTTACGGACAGGTCTTTCTAATCAGCCCCAGCATTTT

abundance: .
d_gene: TRBD2
j_gene: TRBJ2-1
v_gene: TRBV4-2
CDR3aa: CASSQGGVTENNEQFF
CDR3nt: TGTGCCAGCAGCCAGGGGGGGGTGACTGAAAACAATGAGCAGTTCTTC

abundance: .
d_gene: TRBD1
j_gene: TRBJ1-2
v_gene: TRBV29-1
CDR3aa: CSGGQGLFGYGYTF
CDR3nt: TGCAGCGGGGGACAGGGGCTTTTTGGTTATGGCTACACCTTC

abundance: once
d_gene: TRBD2
j_gene: TRBJ2-3
v_gene: TRBV29-1
CDR3aa: CSVDREVPTDTQYF
CDR3nt: TGCAGCGTTGATCGGGAGGTTCCCACAGATACGCAGTATTTT

abundance: .
d_gene: TRBD1
j_gene: TRBJ2-3
v_gene: TRBV5-1
CDR3aa: CASSLTGTGLGGTDTQYF
CDR3nt: TGCGCCAGCAGCTTGACCGGGACAGGGTTGGGGGGGACAGATACGCAGTATTTT

abundance: .
d_gene: .
j_gene: TRBJ2-1
v_gene: TRBV6-5
CDR3aa: CASSQPGHRGNEQFF
CDR3nt: TGTGCCAGCAGCCAACCTGGGCACCGGGGGAATGAGCAGTTCTTC

abundance: .
d_gene: .
j_gene: TRBJ1-3
v_gene: TRBV11-2
CDR3aa: CATGPLRGNTIYF
CDR3nt: TGTGCCACCGGCCCATTGAGGGGAAACACCATATATTTT

abundance: .
d_gene: .
j_gene: TRBJ1-5
v_gene: TRBV18
CDR3aa: CASSLSGVSNQPQHF
CDR3nt: TGTGCCAGCTCACTGAGCGGAGTTAGCAATCAGCCCCAGCATTTT

abundance: few
d_gene: TRBD2
j_gene: TRBJ2-5
v_gene: TRBV5-4
CDR3aa: CASRGTSGSMETQYF
CDR3nt: TGTGCCAGCAGGGGGACTAGCGGGAGCATGGAGACCCAGTACTTC

abundance: .
d_gene: .
j_gene: TRBJ2-7
v_gene: TRBV5-5
CDR3aa: CASRNLGAPYEQYF
CDR3nt: TGTGCCAGCAGAAATCTGGGAGCCCCCTACGAGCAGTACTTC

abundance: .
d_gene: .
j_gene: TRBJ1-4
v_gene: TRBV5-1
CDR3aa: CASSLGPSADEKLFF
CDR3nt: TGCGCCAGCAGCTTGGGGCCGTCTGCGGATGAAAAACTGTTTTTT

abundance: .
d_gene: .
j_gene: TRBJ1-4
v_gene: TRBV28
CDR3aa: CASKRVRTVATNEKLFF
CDR3nt: TGTGCCAGCAAGAGGGTCCGGACAGTAGCAACTAATGAAAAACTGTTTTTT

abundance: .
d_gene: .
j_gene: TRBJ2-1
v_gene: TRBV4-1
CDR3aa: CASSQVGVTQNEQFF
CDR3nt: TGCGCCAGCAGCCAAGTTGGTGTCACACAGAATGAGCAGTTCTTC

abundance: .
d_gene: .
j_gene: TRBJ1-1
v_gene: TRBV7-9
CDR3aa: CASSIDSTEAFF
CDR3nt: TGTGCCAGCAGCATTGACAGTACTGAAGCTTTCTTT

abundance: .
d_gene: .
j_gene: TRBJ2-7
v_gene: TRBV4-1
CDR3aa: CASSQGATSSLDEQYF
CDR3nt: TGCGCCAGCAGCCAAGGAGCCACTAGTAGCCTAGACGAGCAGTACTTC

abundance: .
d_gene: .
j_gene: TRBJ2-2
v_gene: TRBV18
CDR3aa: CASSPTEAGELFF
CDR3nt: TGTGCCAGCTCACCGACTGAGGCCGGGGAGCTGTTTTTT

abundance: .
d_gene: TRBD1
j_gene: TRBJ1-2
v_gene: TRBV29-1
CDR3aa: CSVGQANYGYTF
CDR3nt: TGCAGCGTCGGACAGGCTAACTATGGCTACACCTTC

abundance: .
d_gene: TRBD2
j_gene: TRBJ2-5
v_gene: TRBV7-9
CDR3aa: CASSSGRPQETQYF
CDR3nt: TGTGCCAGCAGCTCCGGGAGGCCCCAAGAGACCCAGTACTTC

abundance: .
d_gene: .
j_gene: TRBJ1-3
v_gene: TRBV19
CDR3aa: CASSIREGIGGNTIYF
CDR3nt: TGTGCCAGTAGTATAAGAGAGGGTATCGGTGGAAACACCATATATTTT

abundance: .
d_gene: TRBD2
j_gene: TRBJ2-7
v_gene: TRBV28
CDR3aa: CASSYAAGVYEQYF
CDR3nt: TGTGCCAGCAGTTATGCAGCGGGGGTGTACGAGCAGTACTTC

abundance: .
d_gene: .
j_gene: TRBJ1-5
v_gene: TRBV19
CDR3aa: CASSIDGSNAYQPQHF
CDR3nt: TGTGCCAGTAGTATAGATGGCAGTAATGCTTATCAGCCCCAGCATTTT

abundance: .
d_gene: TRBD1
j_gene: TRBJ2-7
v_gene: TRBV28
CDR3aa: CASSGSGTGSHEQYF
CDR3nt: TGTGCCAGCAGTGGATCGGGGACAGGGTCCCACGAGCAGTACTTC

abundance: .
d_gene: .
j_gene: TRBJ2-7
v_gene: TRBV19
CDR3aa: CASSIEDNYYEQYF
CDR3nt: TGTGCCAGTAGTATAGAGGACAACTACTACGAGCAGTACTTC

abundance: .
d_gene: .
j_gene: TRBJ1-2
v_gene: TRBV7-6
CDR3aa: CASSLASQPTLSNYGYTF
CDR3nt: TGTGCCAGCAGCTTGGCAAGCCAGCCGACACTTTCTAACTATGGCTACACCTTC

abundance: .
d_gene: .
j_gene: TRBJ2-5
v_gene: TRBV15
CDR3aa: CATSRSGLFLQETQYF
CDR3nt: TGTGCCACCAGCAGGTCAGGCCTTTTTCTTCAAGAGACCCAGTACTTC

abundance: .
d_gene: .
j_gene: TRBJ2-1
v_gene: TRBV5-1
CDR3aa: CASSLGSESYNEQFF
CDR3nt: TGCGCCAGCAGCTTGGGTAGCGAGTCCTACAATGAGCAGTTCTTC

abundance: .
d_gene: TRBD1
j_gene: TRBJ1-1
v_gene: TRBV4-1
CDR3aa: CASSPGQGREAFF
CDR3nt: TGCGCCAGCAGCCCGGGACAGGGCCGAGAAGCTTTCTTT

abundance: .
d_gene: .
j_gene: TRBJ2-1
v_gene: TRBV7-3
CDR3aa: CASSLFRDTYNEQFF
CDR3nt: TGTGCCAGCAGCTTGTTCAGGGATACCTACAATGAGCAGTTCTTC

abundance: .
d_gene: TRBD2
j_gene: TRBJ2-7
v_gene: TRBV28
CDR3aa: CASPPGPLAGGGEQYF
CDR3nt: TGTGCCAGCCCGCCCGGGCCACTAGCGGGAGGAGGCGAGCAGTACTTC

abundance: few
d_gene: .
j_gene: TRBJ2-1
v_gene: TRBV27
CDR3aa: CASSLASTGRPEQFF
CDR3nt: TGTGCCAGCAGTTTAGCGTCTACAGGCCGGCCTGAGCAGTTCTTC

abundance: few
d_gene: TRBD1
j_gene: TRBJ1-2
v_gene: TRBV28
CDR3aa: CASSSGGYGYTF
CDR3nt: TGTGCCAGCAGCTCAGGGGGGTATGGCTACACCTTC

abundance: few
d_gene: .
j_gene: TRBJ2-7
v_gene: TRBV6-6
CDR3aa: CASSYTGYEQYF
CDR3nt: TGTGCCAGCAGTTACACGGGTTACGAGCAGTACTTC

abundance: .
d_gene: .
j_gene: TRBJ1-3
v_gene: TRBV15
CDR3aa: CATSRDRTAIISGNTIYF
CDR3nt: TGTGCCACCAGCAGAGATAGGACAGCGATAATCTCTGGAAACACCATATATTTT

abundance: .
d_gene: .
j_gene: TRBJ2-6
v_gene: TRBV19
CDR3aa: CASSLSGANVLTF
CDR3nt: TGTGCCAGTAGCCTCTCTGGGGCCAACGTCCTGACTTTC

abundance: .
d_gene: TRBD1
j_gene: TRBJ2-1
v_gene: TRBV7-9
CDR3aa: CASSSRDRREQFF
CDR3nt: TGTGCCAGCAGCAGCCGGGACAGGCGTGAGCAGTTCTTC

abundance: .
d_gene: TRBD1
j_gene: TRBJ1-2
v_gene: TRBV6-6
CDR3aa: CASSYEDRGYGYTF
CDR3nt: TGTGCCAGCAGTTACGAGGACAGGGGCTATGGCTACACCTTC

abundance: .
d_gene: .
j_gene: TRBJ1-1
v_gene: TRBV2
CDR3aa: CASSEAAVAAFF
CDR3nt: TGTGCCAGCAGTGAAGCAGCCGTTGCAGCTTTCTTT

abundance: .
d_gene: TRBD1
j_gene: TRBJ1-5
v_gene: TRBV19
CDR3aa: CASSIIGQGNNQPQHF
CDR3nt: TGTGCCAGTAGTATTATCGGACAGGGAAACAATCAGCCCCAGCATTTT

abundance: .
d_gene: .
j_gene: TRBJ1-4
v_gene: TRBV18
CDR3aa: CASSPEGGRNEKLFF
CDR3nt: TGTGCCAGCTCACCAGAAGGGGGACGGAATGAAAAACTGTTTTTT

abundance: .
d_gene: TRBD1
j_gene: TRBJ1-1
v_gene: TRBV7-3
CDR3aa: CASSLTGGTEAFF
CDR3nt: TGTGCCAGCAGCTTGACAGGGGGCACTGAAGCTTTCTTT

abundance: .
d_gene: .
j_gene: TRBJ1-4
v_gene: TRBV5-1
CDR3aa: CASSLEDSRNEKLFF
CDR3nt: TGCGCCAGCAGCTTGGAGGACAGCCGTAATGAAAAACTGTTTTTT

abundance: .
d_gene: TRBD2
j_gene: TRBJ2-1
v_gene: TRBV7-2
CDR3aa: CASSSTSGSSYNEQFF
CDR3nt: TGTGCCAGCAGTTCGACTAGCGGGAGCTCCTACAATGAGCAGTTCTTC

abundance: once
d_gene: TRBD1
j_gene: TRBJ2-2
v_gene: TRBV28
CDR3aa: CASSFRQGVTTGELFF
CDR3nt: TGTGCCAGCAGTTTCCGGCAGGGGGTCACCACCGGGGAGCTGTTTTTT

abundance: .
d_gene: .
j_gene: TRBJ1-1
v_gene: TRBV7-3
CDR3aa: CASSGVPGTEAFF
CDR3nt: TGTGCCAGCAGCGGTGTCCCGGGCACTGAAGCTTTCTTT

abundance: .
d_gene: TRBD2
j_gene: TRBJ2-3
v_gene: TRBV5-1
CDR3aa: CASSLAGTSGTDTQYF
CDR3nt: TGCGCCAGCAGCTTGGCAGGGACTAGCGGAACAGATACGCAGTATTTT

abundance: .
d_gene: .
j_gene: TRBJ2-1
v_gene: TRBV2
CDR3aa: CASIFRSPGNEQFF
CDR3nt: TGTGCCAGCATCTTTCGGTCGCCCGGGAATGAGCAGTTCTTC

abundance: once
d_gene: .
j_gene: TRBJ2-5
v_gene: TRBV5-4
CDR3aa: CASSIQDTGTQYF
CDR3nt: TGTGCCAGCAGCATACAGGACACAGGGACCCAGTACTTC

abundance: .
d_gene: .
j_gene: TRBJ2-1
v_gene: TRBV30
CDR3aa: CAWSALSLGNEQFF
CDR3nt: TGTGCCTGGAGTGCCCTCTCACTCGGGAATGAGCAGTTCTTC

abundance: .
d_gene: TRBD2
j_gene: TRBJ2-5
v_gene: TRBV27
CDR3aa: CASRLPLRIERDCETQYF
CDR3nt: TGTGCCAGCAGACTTCCTCTCCGCATCGAGCGGGATTGCGAGACCCAGTACTTC

abundance: .
d_gene: .
j_gene: TRBJ2-1
v_gene: TRBV7-2
CDR3aa: CASSLGQGVYNEQFF
CDR3nt: TGTGCCAGCAGCTTAGGGCAGGGCGTATACAATGAGCAGTTCTTC